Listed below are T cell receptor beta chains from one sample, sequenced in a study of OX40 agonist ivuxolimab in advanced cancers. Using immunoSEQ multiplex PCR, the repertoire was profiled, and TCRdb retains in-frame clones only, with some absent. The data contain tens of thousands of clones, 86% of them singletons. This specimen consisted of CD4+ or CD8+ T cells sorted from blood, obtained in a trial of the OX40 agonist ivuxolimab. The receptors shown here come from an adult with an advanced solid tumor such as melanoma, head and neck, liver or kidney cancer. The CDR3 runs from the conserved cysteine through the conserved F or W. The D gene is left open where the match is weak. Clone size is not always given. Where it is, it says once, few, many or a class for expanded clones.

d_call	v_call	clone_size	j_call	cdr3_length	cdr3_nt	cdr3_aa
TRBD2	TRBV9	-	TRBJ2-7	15	TGTGCCAGCAGCGTAGCCGCGGGGGACGCCTACGAGCAGTACTTC	CASSVAAGDAYEQYF
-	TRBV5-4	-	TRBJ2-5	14	TGTGCCAGCAGCTTGTTGGTCCATGAGGAGACCCAGTACTTC	CASSLLVHEETQYF
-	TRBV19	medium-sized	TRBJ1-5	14	TGTGCCAGTAGTGTGACAGGAGGTAATCAGCCCCAGCATTTT	CASSVTGGNQPQHF
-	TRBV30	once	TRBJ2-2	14	TGTGCCTGGATAAGGGCAACGAACACCGGGGAGCTGTTTTTT	CAWIRATNTGELFF
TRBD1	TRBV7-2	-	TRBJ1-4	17	TGTGCCAGCAGCTTAGGGTCCACGACAGGGCGGAATGAAAAACTGTTTTTT	CASSLGSTTGRNEKLFF
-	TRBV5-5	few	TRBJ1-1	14	TGTGCCAGCAGCTTGGGACAAATGAACACTGAAGCTTTCTTT	CASSLGQMNTEAFF
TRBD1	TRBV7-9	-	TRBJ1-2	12	TGTGCCAGCAGCTCCGAAACAGGGGTCTACACCTTC	CASSSETGVYTF
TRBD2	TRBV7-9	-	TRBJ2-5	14	TGTGCCAGCAGCTACGGGACTAGCTTAGAGACCCAGTACTTC	CASSYGTSLETQYF
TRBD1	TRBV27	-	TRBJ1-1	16	TGTGCCAGCAGTCGACCCACTGGGACAGCGAACACTGAAGCTTTCTTT	CASSRPTGTANTEAFF
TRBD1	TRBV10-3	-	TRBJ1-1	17	TGTGCCGCCCAAGAGGGCAGCAGGGGGCTAGACAACACTGAAGCTTTCTTT	CAAQEGSRGLDNTEAFF
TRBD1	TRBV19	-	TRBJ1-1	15	TGTGCCAGTAGATTCGTGGGACAGGGGGATATTGAAGCTTTCTTT	CASRFVGQGDIEAFF
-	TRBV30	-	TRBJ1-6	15	TGTGCCTGGAGTGCGAGCAGGGGAAAACGGTCACCCCTCCACTTT	CAWSASRGKRSPLHF
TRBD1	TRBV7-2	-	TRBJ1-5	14	TGTGCCAGCAGCTTAGTGAGGGGGCCTCAGCCCCAGCATTTT	CASSLVRGPQPQHF
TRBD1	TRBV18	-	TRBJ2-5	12	TGTGCCACCAGGGACAGCGAAGAGACCCAGTACTTC	CATRDSEETQYF
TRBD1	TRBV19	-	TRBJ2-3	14	TGTGCCAGTAGCTACGACAGGGGGCAAGATACGCAGTATTTT	CASSYDRGQDTQYF
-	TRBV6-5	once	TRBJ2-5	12	TGTGCCTCGGGCCGGGGGCAGGAGACCCAGTACTTC	CASGRGQETQYF
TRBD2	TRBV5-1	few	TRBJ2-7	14	TGCGCCAGCACCCTAGCGGGGAGCTCCTACGAGCAGTACTTC	CASTLAGSSYEQYF